This T cell receptor (beta chain) came from a study of blood T cell repertoires in COVID-19. Study context: Both acute and convalescent COVID-19 samples were obtained from the United States, Italy and Spain. PBMCs, B-cell-depleted T cells, or T cells provided the cDNA or gDNA that made up the material.

This clone was counted a single time. Clones were sequenced by immunoSEQ multiplex PCR, and TCRdb holds only the in-frame ones, with some missing. The data show around 100,000 clones, around 86% seen once. The CDR3 extends over 13 amino acids. Germline V gives CDR1 MRHNA, CDR2 SNTAGT. V shed 2 bases and J 10 bases; nucleotides not matched to a gene: 2. This chain links TRBV6-4 with TRBJ1-6, with 7 bases matching TRBD1. This receptor was obtained from a middle-aged man with acute or convalescent COVID-19. The specimen sequenced was peripheral blood. CDR3 protein: CASSDPGGSPLHF. For the CDR3, the DNA is TGTGCCAGCAGTGACCCAGGGGGATCACCCCTCCACTTT.